These 20 T cell receptor beta chains share one sample of origin, sequenced in a study of T-cell reconstitution after alpha-beta-depleted transplantation in children. Preparation of the TCRbeta library used unique molecular identifiers. TCRdb ran MiXCR on the PCR reads and lists one entry per CDR3 protein. This sample has 300,000 to 400,000 distinct CDR3 sequences, with under 20% found just once. The material was PBMCs, mostly from graft donor cells, obtained 360 days after TCRalphabeta/CD19-depleted stem cell transplant. The receptors were sampled from a male patient aged 2 to 9 who had a stem cell transplant for acute lymphoblastic leukemia, so the T cells may come from the graft donor.

J is TRBJ2-7 and V is TRBV15; tentative D call: TRBD1 (5 bases). Germline CDR1 LNHNV, CDR2 YYDKDF (reference sequence). V dropped 0 bases and J dropped 4 bases, with 13 bases sitting between them. There are 15 residues in the CDR3. CDR3 region: CATSRDPGKGYEQYF. Here the CDR3 DNA reads TGTGCCACCAGCAGAGATCCAGGGAAGGGGTACGAGCAGTACTTC.

This clonotype has at least ten counts. The V and J genes are TRBV20-1 and TRBJ2-2, with D unresolved. CDR3 length equals 12 residues. V lost 1 base, J lost 6 bases, and 6 bases lay in between. Germline CDR1 and CDR2: DFQATT and SNEGSKA (reference sequence). CDR3 in amino acids: CSARAGPGELFF. DNA of the CDR3: TGCAGTGCTAGAGCCGGGCCCGGGGAGCTGTTTTTT.

This sequence joins TRBV29-1 and TRBJ2-7; the D gene could be TRBD1 or TRBD2 (5 bases each). This CDR3 contains 14 residues. Germline CDR1 is SQVTM and CDR2 is ANQGSEA. V lost 6 bases and J lost 5, with 20 bases in between. The CDR3 coding sequence is TGCAGCGTGAGGGGCCGGTTGACGGTAGACGAGCAGTACTTC. This gives the protein CSVRGRLTVDEQYF.

The rearrangement links TRBV30 to TRBJ2-4, with 7 bases aligning to TRBD2. The ends lost 0 bases at V and 9 bases at J; junction bases unmatched: 8. The germline gives CDR1 GTSNPN, CDR2 SVGIG (reference sequence). This CDR3 spans 14 amino acids. The CDR3 nucleotides are TGTGCCTGGAGTGTCAGCTTGGCTAGCGGCATTCAGTACTTC. Amino acid sequence: CAWSVSLASGIQYF. The full variable domain, its missing parts supplied by reference TRBV30 and TRBJ2-4, is SQTIHQWPATLVQPVGSPLSLECTVEGTSNPNLYWYRQAAGRGLQLLFYSVGIGQISSEVPQNLSASRPQDRQFILSSKKLLLSDSGFYLCAWSVSLASGIQYFGAGTRLSVL.

This chain uses TRBV30 with TRBJ2-5; no firm D call. V was cut by 5 bases and J by 5 bases, with 9 bases left in between. Germline CDR1 is GTSNPN and CDR2 is SVGIG (reference sequence). The CDR3 sequence is 11 residues long. In DNA, the CDR3 is TGTGCCTGGGCAGACGGGGAGACCCAGTACTTC. Translated, it gives CAWADGETQYF. Full variable domain (remainder filled in from reference TRBV30 and TRBJ2-5): SQTIHQWPATLVQPVGSPLSLECTVEGTSNPNLYWYRQAAGRGLQLLFYSVGIGQISSEVPQNLSASRPQDRQFILSSKKLLLSDSGFYLCAWADGETQYFGPGTRLLVL.

V is TRBV2 and J is TRBJ2-1; unclear D gene. The CDR3 has 13 residues. V gave up 7 bases and J gave up 0 bases, with 7 bases separating them. Germline assignment: CDR1 SNHLY and CDR2 FYNNEI. DNA of the CDR3: TGTGCCAGCAAGGCCGGCTCCTACAATGAGCAGTTCTTC. This encodes CASKAGSYNEQFF.

This rearrangement joins TRBV5-5 to TRBJ2-5; 8 positions match TRBD2. The germline CDR1 and CDR2 sequences are SGHKS and YYEKEE (reference sequence). The V gene end was trimmed by 2 bases and the J gene end by 5 bases; junction bases not matched to a gene: 11. CDR3 length equals 16 residues. CDR3 amino acids: CASSFVPGTRVETQYF. The CDR3 DNA follows: TGTGCCAGCAGCTTTGTCCCGGGGACTAGAGTTGAGACCCAGTACTTC.

V is TRBV7-2 and J is TRBJ2-1; D gene uncertain. This CDR3 has 15 residues. V was pared by 5 bases and J by 3 bases, with 14 bases between. Germline CDR1 SGHTA, CDR2 FQGNSA. The CDR3 region is CASSAPRTLYNEQFF. The CDR3 bases are TGTGCCAGCAGCGCCCCTAGAACCCTCTACAATGAGCAGTTCTTC. The entire variable domain, with the rest obtained from reference TRBV7-2 and TRBJ2-1, is as follows: GAGVSQSPSNKVTEKGKDVELRCDPISGHTALYWYRQSLGQGLEFLIYFQGNSAPDKSGLPSDRFSAERTGGSVSTLTIQRTQQEDSAVYLCASSAPRTLYNEQFFGPGTRLTVL.

This clonotype has only one observation. The chain carries TRBV15 and TRBJ1-5; D is possibly TRBD1 (6 bases). Germline loops: CDR1 LNHNV, CDR2 YYDKDF (reference sequence). Trimming removed 5 bases from V and 3 bases from J, with 14 bases in between. The length of the CDR3 is 15 residues. CDR3: CATSPKTGINQPQHF. The DNA for the CDR3 is TGTGCCACCAGCCCTAAGACAGGTATCAATCAGCCCCAGCATTTT.

The chain employs TRBV28 and TRBJ2-5; 9 bases fit TRBD2. The CDR3 spans 16 residues. V trimming: 5 bases; J trimming: 4 bases; junction bases outside the gene matches: 11. Germline V gene data show CDR1 as MDHEN and CDR2 as SYDVKM. CDR3 in amino acids: CASSPPYPSGTETQYF. The CDR3 DNA is TGTGCCAGCAGTCCGCCATACCCTAGCGGGACAGAGACCCAGTACTTC.

The chain recombines TRBV28 with TRBJ1-1, with TRBD1 as a possible D gene (5 bases). The V end was cut by 5 bases, the J end by 1 base, with 23 bases between. The germline V gene has CDR1 MDHEN and CDR2 SYDVKM. This CDR3 is 18 amino acids long. Written as DNA, the CDR3 is TGTGCCAGCAGTCCCCTCGGGGCAGGTGGAGTGAAGAACACTGAAGCTTTCTTT. Its protein product is CASSPLGAGGVKNTEAFF.

J is TRBJ2-3 and V is TRBV20-1; D is unresolved. Germline CDR1 reads DFQATT; CDR2 reads SNEGSKA (reference sequence). The CDR3 loop spans 12 amino acids. Trimming removed 0 bases at V and 2 bases at J, with 3 bases between. Here the CDR3 DNA reads TGCAGTGCTAGAGAACACACAGATACGCAGTATTTT. The encoded protein is CSAREHTDTQYF.

Ten or more counts support this clonotype. The chain recombines TRBV28 with TRBJ2-1; 10 bases are a match to TRBD2. CDR3 length equals 15 residues. The V segment lost 6 bases and the J segment 2 bases; nucleotides outside the gene matches: 4. Per germline, CDR1 MDHEN and CDR2 SYDVKM. The CDR3 nucleotides read TGTGCCAGCAGGGCTAGCGGGAGAGCCTACAATGAGCAGTTCTTC. This encodes CASRASGRAYNEQFF.

This clonotype was counted a few times. This chain links TRBV18 with TRBJ2-7; D possibly corresponds to TRBD1 (6 bases). Germline V gives CDR1 KGHSH, CDR2 LQKENI. The V gene lost 2 bases and the J gene lost 5 bases, with 10 bases spanning the gap. The CDR3 covers 13 residues. The CDR3 spells CASSPTGSHEQYF. The CDR3 DNA sequence: TGTGCCAGCTCACCAACAGGGAGCCACGAGCAGTACTTC.

This clonotype was found a few times. The rearrangement joins TRBV29-1 to TRBJ2-7, with 8 bases aligning to TRBD2. Germline trimming cut 6 bases from V and 0 bases from J; bases unmatched to any gene: 7. The CDR3 is 14 amino acids. Germline CDR1 reads SQVTM; CDR2 reads ANQGSEA. CDR3 coding DNA: TGCAGCGTGAATAGCGGGGCCAGCTCCTACGAGCAGTACTTC. It specifies CSVNSGASSYEQYF.

The rearrangement links TRBV20-1 to TRBJ2-5; 11 bases are shared with TRBD2. V dropped 3 bases and J dropped 2; count of bases not matched to a gene: 2. The CDR3 sequence is 14 residues long. Germline loops: CDR1 DFQATT, CDR2 SNEGSKA (reference sequence). The CDR3 loop is CSARIAGGQETQYF. CDR3 DNA: TGCAGTGCTAGGATAGCGGGAGGGCAAGAGACCCAGTACTTC.

This chain joins TRBV5-5 and TRBJ2-7, with 8 bases matching TRBD2. The length of the CDR3 is 16 residues. After removal of 0 bases from V and 3 bases from J, the junction contained 8 bases not matched to a gene. Per the germline V gene, CDR1 is SGHKS and CDR2 is YYEKEE (reference sequence). The CDR3 loop is CASSLGAYREGYEQYF. CDR3 DNA: TGTGCCAGCAGCTTGGGCGCTTACCGGGAGGGCTACGAGCAGTACTTC.

This clonotype was detected ten times or more. This chain uses TRBV5-6 with TRBJ2-7; 7 positions agree with TRBD2. J gave up 2 bases and V 4 bases, and 6 bases lay outside the gene matches. Germline CDR1 and CDR2: SGHDT and YYEEEE. CDR3 size: 14 residues. The CDR3 spells CASSPSGTTYEQYF. CDR3 nucleotide sequence: TGTGCCAGCAGCCCGTCCGGGACTACCTACGAGCAGTACTTC.

The chain is built from TRBV9 and TRBJ2-2; 7 positions match TRBD2. Per germline, CDR1 SGDLS and CDR2 YYNGEE. Unmatched junction bases numbered 4, after V lost 0 bases and J lost 2 bases. CDR3 length: 16 residues. CDR3 DNA: TGTGCCAGCAGCGTAGGGCCTAGCGGCAACACCGGGGAGCTGTTTTTT. Translated: CASSVGPSGNTGELFF. Full variable domain (rest looked up from reference TRBV9 and TRBJ2-2): DSGVTQTPKHLITATGQRVTLRCSPRSGDLSVYWYQQSLDQGLQFLIQYYNGEERAKGNILERFSAQQFPDLHSELNLSSLELGDSALYFCASSVGPSGNTGELFFGEGSRLTVL.

The chain recombines TRBV19 with TRBJ2-7, with TRBD1 matching over 8 bases. The V gene end was trimmed by 6 bases and the J gene end by 2 bases; junction bases not matched to a gene: 6. The CDR3 loop spans 14 amino acids. Per the germline V gene, CDR1 is LNHDA and CDR2 is SQIVND (reference sequence). The CDR3 nucleotides are TGTGCCAGTAGCCGGGACAGGTCGGCCTACGAGCAGTACTTC. Its translation is CASSRDRSAYEQYF.